This T cell receptor (beta chain) was captured by sequencing in a study of blood T cell repertoires in COVID-19. In the source study's methods: Amplification of reference gene primers provided the estimated nucleated cell counts. Clones were read by immunoSEQ multiplex PCR, and TCRdb kept only the in-frame ones, dropping some. V and J calls and clone size follow that table, whereas D and trimming were derived from the DNA. The table shows under 95,000 clones, with about 90% occurring only once. The V gene lost 2 bases and the J gene lost 6 bases, with 20 bases spanning the gap. The germline CDR1 and CDR2 sequences are SGHDT and YYEEEE. This CDR3 contains 17 residues.

The sequenced sample was peripheral blood. The chain joins TRBV5-6 to TRBJ2-2; the D is unclear. The source of this sequence is a man at least 80 years old in a cohort sampled during active COVID-19. CDR3 protein: CASSFLASPDGAGELFF. The DNA of the CDR3 is TGTGCCAGCAGCTTCTTAGCCTCACCCGACGGAGCCGGGGAGCTGTTTTTT.